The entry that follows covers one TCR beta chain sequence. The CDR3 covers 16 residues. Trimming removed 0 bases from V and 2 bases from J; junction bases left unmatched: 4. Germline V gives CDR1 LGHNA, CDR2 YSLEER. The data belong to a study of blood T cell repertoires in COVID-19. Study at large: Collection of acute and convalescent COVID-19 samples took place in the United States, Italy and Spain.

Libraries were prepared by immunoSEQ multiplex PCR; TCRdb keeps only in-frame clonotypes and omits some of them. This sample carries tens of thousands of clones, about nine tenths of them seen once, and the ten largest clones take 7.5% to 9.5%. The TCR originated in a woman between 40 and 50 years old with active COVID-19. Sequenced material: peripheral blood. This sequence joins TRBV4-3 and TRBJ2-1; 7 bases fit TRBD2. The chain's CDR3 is CASSQDPGGTYNEQFF. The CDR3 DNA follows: TGCGCCAGCAGCCAAGATCCGGGGGGAACCTACAATGAGCAGTTCTTC.